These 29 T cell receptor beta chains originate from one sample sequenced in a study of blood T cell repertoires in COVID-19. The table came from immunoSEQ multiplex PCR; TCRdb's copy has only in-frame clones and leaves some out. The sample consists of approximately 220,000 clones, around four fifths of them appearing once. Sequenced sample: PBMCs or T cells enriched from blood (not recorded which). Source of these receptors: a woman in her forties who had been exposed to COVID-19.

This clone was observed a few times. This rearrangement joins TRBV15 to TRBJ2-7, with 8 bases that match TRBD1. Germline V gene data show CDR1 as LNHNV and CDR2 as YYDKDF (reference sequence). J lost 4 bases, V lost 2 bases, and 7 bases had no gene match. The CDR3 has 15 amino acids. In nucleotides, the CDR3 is TGTGCCACCAGCAGACTGACAGGGGCGGTGTACGAGCAGTACTTC. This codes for CATSRLTGAVYEQYF.

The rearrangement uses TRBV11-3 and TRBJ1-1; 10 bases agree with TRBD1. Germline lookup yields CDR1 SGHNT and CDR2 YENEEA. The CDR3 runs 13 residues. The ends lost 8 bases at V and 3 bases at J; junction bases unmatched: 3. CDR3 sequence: CASGTGDDTEAFF. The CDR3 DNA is TGTGCCAGCGGGACAGGGGATGACACTGAAGCTTTCTTT.

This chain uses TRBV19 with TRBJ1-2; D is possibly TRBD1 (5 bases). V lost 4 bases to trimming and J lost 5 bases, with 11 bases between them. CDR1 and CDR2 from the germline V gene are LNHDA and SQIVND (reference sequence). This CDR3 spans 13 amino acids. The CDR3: CASSKGDLYGYTF. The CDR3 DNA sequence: TGTGCCAGTAGTAAAGGGGATCTTTATGGCTACACCTTC.

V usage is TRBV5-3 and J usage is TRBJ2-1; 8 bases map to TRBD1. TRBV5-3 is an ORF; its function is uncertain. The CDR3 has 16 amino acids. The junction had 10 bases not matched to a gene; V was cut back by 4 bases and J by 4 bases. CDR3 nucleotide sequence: TGTGCCAGAAGCCGGAAACTGCGGGACAGGTACAATGAGCAGTTCTTC. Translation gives CARSRKLRDRYNEQFF.

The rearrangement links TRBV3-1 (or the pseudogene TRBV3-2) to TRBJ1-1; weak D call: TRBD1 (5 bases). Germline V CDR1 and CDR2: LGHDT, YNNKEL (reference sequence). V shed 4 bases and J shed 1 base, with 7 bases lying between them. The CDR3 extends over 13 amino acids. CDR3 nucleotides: TGTGCCAGCAGCCCAACAGGGAACACTGAAGCTTTCTTT. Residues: CASSPTGNTEAFF.

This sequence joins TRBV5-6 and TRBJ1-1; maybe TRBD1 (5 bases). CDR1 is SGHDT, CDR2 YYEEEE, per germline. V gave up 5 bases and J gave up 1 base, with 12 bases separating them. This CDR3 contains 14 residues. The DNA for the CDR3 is TGTGCCAGCAGTTTCAGGGAGGCGAACACTGAAGCTTTCTTT. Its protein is CASSFREANTEAFF. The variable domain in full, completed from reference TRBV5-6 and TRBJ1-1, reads DAGVTQSPTHLIKTRGQQVTLRCSPKSGHDTVSWYQQALGQGPQFIFQYYEEEERQRGNFPDRFSGHQFPNYSSELNVNALLLGDSALYLCASSFREANTEAFFGQGTRLTVV.

As DNA, the CDR3 is TGCGCCAGCAGCCCTCCGGACAGGGGTAATGAAAAACTGTTTTTT. This sequence encodes CASSPPDRGNEKLFF. This rearrangement joins TRBV4-1 to TRBJ1-4; 9 bases fit TRBD1. With V trimmed by 4 bases and J by 4 bases, 4 bases remained unmatched. CDR3 length: 15 amino acids. The germline V gene encodes CDR1 MGHRA and CDR2 YSYEKL.

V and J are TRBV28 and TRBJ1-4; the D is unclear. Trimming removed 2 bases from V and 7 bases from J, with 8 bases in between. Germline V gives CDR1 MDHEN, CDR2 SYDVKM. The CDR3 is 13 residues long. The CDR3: CASSLRLVEKLFF. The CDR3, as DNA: TGTGCCAGCAGTTTACGTCTCGTTGAAAAACTGTTTTTT.

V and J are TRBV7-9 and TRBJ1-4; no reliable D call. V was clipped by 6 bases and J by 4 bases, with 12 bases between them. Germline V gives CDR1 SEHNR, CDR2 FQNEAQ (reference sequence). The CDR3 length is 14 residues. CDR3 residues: CASRARDDNEKLFF. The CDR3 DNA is TGTGCCAGCAGGGCCCGGGATGATAATGAAAAACTGTTTTTT.

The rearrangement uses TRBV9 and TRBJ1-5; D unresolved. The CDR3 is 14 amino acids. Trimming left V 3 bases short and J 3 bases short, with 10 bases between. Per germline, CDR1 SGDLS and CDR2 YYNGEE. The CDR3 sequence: CASSAGAFNQPQHF. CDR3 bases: TGTGCCAGCAGCGCCGGAGCCTTCAATCAGCCCCAGCATTTT.

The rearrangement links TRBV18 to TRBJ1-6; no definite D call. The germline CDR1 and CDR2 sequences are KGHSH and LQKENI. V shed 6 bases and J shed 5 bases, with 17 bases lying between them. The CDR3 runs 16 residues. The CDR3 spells CASSPLTLVNNSPLHF. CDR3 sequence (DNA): TGTGCCAGCTCCCCATTAACATTGGTAAATAATTCACCCCTCCACTTT.

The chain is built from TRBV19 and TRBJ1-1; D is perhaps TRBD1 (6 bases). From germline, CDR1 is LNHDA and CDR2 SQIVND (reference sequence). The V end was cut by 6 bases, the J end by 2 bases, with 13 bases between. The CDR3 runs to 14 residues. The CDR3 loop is CASSGRTVNTEAFF. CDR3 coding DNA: TGTGCCAGTAGCGGGCGGACAGTCAACACTGAAGCTTTCTTT. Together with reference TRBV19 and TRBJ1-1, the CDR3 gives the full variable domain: DGGITQSPKYLFRKEGQNVTLSCEQNLNHDAMYWYRQDPGQGLRLIYYSQIVNDFQKGDIAEGYSVSREKKESFPLTVTSAQKNPTAFYLCASSGRTVNTEAFFGQGTRLTVV.

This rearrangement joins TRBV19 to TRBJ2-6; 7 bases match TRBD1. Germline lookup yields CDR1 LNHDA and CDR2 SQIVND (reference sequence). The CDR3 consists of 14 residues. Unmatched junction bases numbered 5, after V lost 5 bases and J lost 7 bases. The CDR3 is CASSSTGSANVLTF. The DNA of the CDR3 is TGTGCCAGTAGTTCGACAGGGAGCGCCAACGTCCTGACTTTC.

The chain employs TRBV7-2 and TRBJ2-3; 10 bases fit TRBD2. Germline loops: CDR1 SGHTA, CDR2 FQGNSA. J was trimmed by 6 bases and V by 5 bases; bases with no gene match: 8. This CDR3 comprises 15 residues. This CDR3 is CASSPQAGGSDTQYF. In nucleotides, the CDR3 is TGTGCCAGCAGCCCCCAAGCGGGGGGGTCTGATACGCAGTATTTT. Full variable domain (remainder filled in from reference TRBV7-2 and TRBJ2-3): GAGVSQSPSNKVTEKGKDVELRCDPISGHTALYWYRQSLGQGLEFLIYFQGNSAPDKSGLPSDRFSAERTGGSVSTLTIQRTQQEDSAVYLCASSPQAGGSDTQYFGPGTRLTVL.

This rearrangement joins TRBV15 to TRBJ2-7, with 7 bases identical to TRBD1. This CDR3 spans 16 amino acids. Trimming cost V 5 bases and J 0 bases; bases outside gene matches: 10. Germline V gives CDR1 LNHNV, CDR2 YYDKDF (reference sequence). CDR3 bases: TGTGCCACCAGCCGACTTAGGGGACAGTACTCCTACGAGCAGTACTTC. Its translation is CATSRLRGQYSYEQYF.

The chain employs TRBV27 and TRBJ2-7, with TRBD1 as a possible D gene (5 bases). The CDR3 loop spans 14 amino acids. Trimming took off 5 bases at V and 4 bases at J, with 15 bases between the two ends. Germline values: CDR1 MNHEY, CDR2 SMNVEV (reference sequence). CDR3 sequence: CASSPEGAEYEQYF. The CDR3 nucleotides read TGTGCCAGCAGTCCCGAAGGGGCAGAGTACGAGCAGTACTTC.

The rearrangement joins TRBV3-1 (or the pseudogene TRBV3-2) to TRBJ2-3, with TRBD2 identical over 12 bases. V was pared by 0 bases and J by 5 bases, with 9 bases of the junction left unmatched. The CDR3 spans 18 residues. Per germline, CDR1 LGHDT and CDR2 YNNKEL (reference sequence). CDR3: CASSQDHPPLAGGDTQYF. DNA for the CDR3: TGTGCCAGCAGCCAAGATCATCCCCCACTAGCGGGGGGAGATACGCAGTATTTT.

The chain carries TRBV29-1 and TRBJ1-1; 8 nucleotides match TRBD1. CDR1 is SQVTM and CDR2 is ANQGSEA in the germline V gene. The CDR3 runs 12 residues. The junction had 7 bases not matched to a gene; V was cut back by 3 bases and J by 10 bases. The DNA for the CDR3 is TGCAGCGTTGAGTTACAGGGGGGGATAGCTTTCTTT. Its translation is CSVELQGGIAFF.

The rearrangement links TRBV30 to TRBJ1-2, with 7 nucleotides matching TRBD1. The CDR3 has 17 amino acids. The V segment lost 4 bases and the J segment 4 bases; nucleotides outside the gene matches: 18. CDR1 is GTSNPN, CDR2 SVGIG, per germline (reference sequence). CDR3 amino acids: CAWNTPRDSNQFYGYTF. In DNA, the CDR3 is TGTGCCTGGAATACCCCCCGGGACAGTAATCAATTCTATGGCTACACCTTC.

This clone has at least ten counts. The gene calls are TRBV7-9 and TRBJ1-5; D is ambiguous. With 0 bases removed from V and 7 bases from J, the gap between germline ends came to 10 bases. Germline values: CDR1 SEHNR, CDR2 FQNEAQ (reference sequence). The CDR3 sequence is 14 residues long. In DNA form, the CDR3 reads TGTGCCAGCAGCTTAGCGGGCCCAGACCAGCCCCAGCATTTT. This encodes CASSLAGPDQPQHF.

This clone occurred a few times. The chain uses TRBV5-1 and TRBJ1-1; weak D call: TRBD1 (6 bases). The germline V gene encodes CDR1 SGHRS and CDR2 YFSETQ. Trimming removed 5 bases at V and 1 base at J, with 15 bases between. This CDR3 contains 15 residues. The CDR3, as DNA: TGCGCCAGCAGACGAGACGGACAGAGGAACACTGAAGCTTTCTTT. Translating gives CASRRDGQRNTEAFF.

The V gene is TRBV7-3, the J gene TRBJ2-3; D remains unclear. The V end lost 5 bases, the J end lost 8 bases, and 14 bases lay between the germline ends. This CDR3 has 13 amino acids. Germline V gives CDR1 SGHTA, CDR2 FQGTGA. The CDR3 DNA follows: TGTGCCAGCAGCCCCTCGACTGGAAGTACGCAGTATTTT. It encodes CASSPSTGSTQYF.

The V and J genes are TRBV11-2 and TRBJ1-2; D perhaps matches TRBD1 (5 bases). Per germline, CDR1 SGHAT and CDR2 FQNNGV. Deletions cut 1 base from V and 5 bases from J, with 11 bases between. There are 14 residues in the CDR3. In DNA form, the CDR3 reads TGTGCCAGCAGCTTAGGCTCCGGGACTTATGGCTACACCTTC. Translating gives CASSLGSGTYGYTF.

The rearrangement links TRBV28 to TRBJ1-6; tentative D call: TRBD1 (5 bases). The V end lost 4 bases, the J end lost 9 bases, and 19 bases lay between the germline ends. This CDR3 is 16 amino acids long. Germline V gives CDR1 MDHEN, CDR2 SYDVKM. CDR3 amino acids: CASSYWVSDGGSPLHF. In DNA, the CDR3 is TGTGCCAGCAGTTACTGGGTCTCGGACGGGGGTTCACCCCTCCACTTT.

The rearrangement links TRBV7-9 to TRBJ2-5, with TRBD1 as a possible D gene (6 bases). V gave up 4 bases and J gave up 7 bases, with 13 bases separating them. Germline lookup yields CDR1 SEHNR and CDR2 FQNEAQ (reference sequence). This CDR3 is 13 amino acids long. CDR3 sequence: CASSSGTKGTQYF. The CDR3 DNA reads TGTGCCAGCAGCTCCGGGACAAAGGGGACCCAGTACTTC. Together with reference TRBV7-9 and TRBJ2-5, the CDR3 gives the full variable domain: DTGVSQNPRHKITKRGQNVTFRCDPISEHNRLYWYRQTLGQGPEFLTYFQNEAQLEKSRLLSDRFSAERPKGSFSTLEIQRTEQGDSAMYLCASSSGTKGTQYFGPGTRLLVL.

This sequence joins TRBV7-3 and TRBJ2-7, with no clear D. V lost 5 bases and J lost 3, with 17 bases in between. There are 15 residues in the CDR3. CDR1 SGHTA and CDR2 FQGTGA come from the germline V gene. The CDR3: CASSATHGRNYEQYF. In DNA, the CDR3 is TGTGCCAGCAGCGCCACTCACGGCAGGAACTACGAGCAGTACTTC.

The CDR3 spells CASSLRVDRLTGELFF. CDR3 coding DNA: TGTGCCAGCAGTCTCCGGGTGGACAGGCTCACCGGGGAGCTGTTTTTT. The rearrangement joins TRBV27 to TRBJ2-2, with 7 bases lining up with TRBD1. CDR3 length: 16 amino acids. Trimming cost V 5 bases and J 4 bases; bases outside gene matches: 10. CDR1 is MNHEY and CDR2 is SMNVEV in the germline V gene (reference sequence).

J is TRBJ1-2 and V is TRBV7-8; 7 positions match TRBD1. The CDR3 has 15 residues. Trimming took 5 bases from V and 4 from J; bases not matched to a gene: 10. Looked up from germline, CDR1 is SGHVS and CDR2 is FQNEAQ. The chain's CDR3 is CASSIGTANIYGYTF. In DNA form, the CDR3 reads TGTGCCAGCAGCATAGGGACAGCAAATATCTATGGCTACACCTTC. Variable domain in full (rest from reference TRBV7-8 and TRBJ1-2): GAGVSQSPRYKVAKRGQDVALRCDPISGHVSLFWYQQALGQGPEFLTYFQNEAQLDKSGLPSDRFFAERPEGSVSTLKIQRTQQEDSAVYLCASSIGTANIYGYTFGSGTRLTVV.

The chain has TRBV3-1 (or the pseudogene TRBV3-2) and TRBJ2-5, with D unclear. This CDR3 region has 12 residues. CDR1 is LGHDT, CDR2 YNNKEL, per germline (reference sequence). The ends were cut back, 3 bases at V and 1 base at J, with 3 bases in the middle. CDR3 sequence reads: CASSHLQETQYF. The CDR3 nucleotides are TGTGCCAGCAGCCACCTCCAAGAGACCCAGTACTTC.